The following is a T cell receptor (beta chain) sequence with its context. This entry is derived from a study of blood T cell repertoires in COVID-19. The age range of participants was about 18 to 90 years, with residence in around 22 US areas. The study assigned cohorts using participant-reported clinical history. Before being deemed recovered, Cohort 3 donors had two negative PCRs, clearance, or symptom resolution. Authors' methods: Amplification of reference gene primers provided the estimated nucleated cell counts. Assay: immunoSEQ multiplex PCR; the TCRdb copy retains only in-frame clones and omits some. V and J calls and clone size are as listed in that table; D and trimming were resolved from the DNA. The profile shows 300,000 to 350,000 clones, 80% to 90% of them singletons. The V gene's germline CDR1 is MNHEY and CDR2 SMNVEV (reference sequence). V gave up 6 bases and J gave up 5 bases; unmatched junction bases: 4. The length of the CDR3 is 15 residues.

This clonotype was obtained from a man younger than 45 who had recovered from COVID-19. Sample: PBMCs or T cells enriched from blood (not recorded which). The V call is TRBV27, the J call TRBJ2-3, with TRBD2 identical over 14 bases. Here the CDR3 reads CASRGLAGAGDTQYF. CDR3 sequence (DNA): TGTGCCAGCAGGGGACTAGCGGGGGCGGGAGATACGCAGTATTTT.